The clone carrying this TCR beta chain was found once. Recruits, aged roughly 18 to 90 years, lived in 20 to 30 US areas. These data belong to a study of blood T cell repertoires in COVID-19. The repertoire was sequenced with immunoSEQ multiplex PCR; TCRdb's copy has only in-frame clones and lacks some. The repertoire holds roughly 500,000 clones, about 88% seen once, with approximately 8% in the top ten. In germline, CDR1 is LNHDA, CDR2 SQIVND (reference sequence). V shed 9 bases and J 10 bases; nucleotides not matched to a gene: 16. The CDR3 consists of 17 residues. The TCR originated in a woman aged 55-70 years who had recovered from COVID-19. The specimen sequenced was PBMCs or T cells enriched from blood (not recorded which). The chain carries TRBV19 and TRBJ1-6; 12 nucleotides align to TRBD1. In nucleotides, the CDR3 is TGTGCCAGCTTGGCCGGGACAGGGGGCGGTCGTTGGTCACCCCTCCACTTT. Its translation is CASLAGTGGGRWSPLHF.